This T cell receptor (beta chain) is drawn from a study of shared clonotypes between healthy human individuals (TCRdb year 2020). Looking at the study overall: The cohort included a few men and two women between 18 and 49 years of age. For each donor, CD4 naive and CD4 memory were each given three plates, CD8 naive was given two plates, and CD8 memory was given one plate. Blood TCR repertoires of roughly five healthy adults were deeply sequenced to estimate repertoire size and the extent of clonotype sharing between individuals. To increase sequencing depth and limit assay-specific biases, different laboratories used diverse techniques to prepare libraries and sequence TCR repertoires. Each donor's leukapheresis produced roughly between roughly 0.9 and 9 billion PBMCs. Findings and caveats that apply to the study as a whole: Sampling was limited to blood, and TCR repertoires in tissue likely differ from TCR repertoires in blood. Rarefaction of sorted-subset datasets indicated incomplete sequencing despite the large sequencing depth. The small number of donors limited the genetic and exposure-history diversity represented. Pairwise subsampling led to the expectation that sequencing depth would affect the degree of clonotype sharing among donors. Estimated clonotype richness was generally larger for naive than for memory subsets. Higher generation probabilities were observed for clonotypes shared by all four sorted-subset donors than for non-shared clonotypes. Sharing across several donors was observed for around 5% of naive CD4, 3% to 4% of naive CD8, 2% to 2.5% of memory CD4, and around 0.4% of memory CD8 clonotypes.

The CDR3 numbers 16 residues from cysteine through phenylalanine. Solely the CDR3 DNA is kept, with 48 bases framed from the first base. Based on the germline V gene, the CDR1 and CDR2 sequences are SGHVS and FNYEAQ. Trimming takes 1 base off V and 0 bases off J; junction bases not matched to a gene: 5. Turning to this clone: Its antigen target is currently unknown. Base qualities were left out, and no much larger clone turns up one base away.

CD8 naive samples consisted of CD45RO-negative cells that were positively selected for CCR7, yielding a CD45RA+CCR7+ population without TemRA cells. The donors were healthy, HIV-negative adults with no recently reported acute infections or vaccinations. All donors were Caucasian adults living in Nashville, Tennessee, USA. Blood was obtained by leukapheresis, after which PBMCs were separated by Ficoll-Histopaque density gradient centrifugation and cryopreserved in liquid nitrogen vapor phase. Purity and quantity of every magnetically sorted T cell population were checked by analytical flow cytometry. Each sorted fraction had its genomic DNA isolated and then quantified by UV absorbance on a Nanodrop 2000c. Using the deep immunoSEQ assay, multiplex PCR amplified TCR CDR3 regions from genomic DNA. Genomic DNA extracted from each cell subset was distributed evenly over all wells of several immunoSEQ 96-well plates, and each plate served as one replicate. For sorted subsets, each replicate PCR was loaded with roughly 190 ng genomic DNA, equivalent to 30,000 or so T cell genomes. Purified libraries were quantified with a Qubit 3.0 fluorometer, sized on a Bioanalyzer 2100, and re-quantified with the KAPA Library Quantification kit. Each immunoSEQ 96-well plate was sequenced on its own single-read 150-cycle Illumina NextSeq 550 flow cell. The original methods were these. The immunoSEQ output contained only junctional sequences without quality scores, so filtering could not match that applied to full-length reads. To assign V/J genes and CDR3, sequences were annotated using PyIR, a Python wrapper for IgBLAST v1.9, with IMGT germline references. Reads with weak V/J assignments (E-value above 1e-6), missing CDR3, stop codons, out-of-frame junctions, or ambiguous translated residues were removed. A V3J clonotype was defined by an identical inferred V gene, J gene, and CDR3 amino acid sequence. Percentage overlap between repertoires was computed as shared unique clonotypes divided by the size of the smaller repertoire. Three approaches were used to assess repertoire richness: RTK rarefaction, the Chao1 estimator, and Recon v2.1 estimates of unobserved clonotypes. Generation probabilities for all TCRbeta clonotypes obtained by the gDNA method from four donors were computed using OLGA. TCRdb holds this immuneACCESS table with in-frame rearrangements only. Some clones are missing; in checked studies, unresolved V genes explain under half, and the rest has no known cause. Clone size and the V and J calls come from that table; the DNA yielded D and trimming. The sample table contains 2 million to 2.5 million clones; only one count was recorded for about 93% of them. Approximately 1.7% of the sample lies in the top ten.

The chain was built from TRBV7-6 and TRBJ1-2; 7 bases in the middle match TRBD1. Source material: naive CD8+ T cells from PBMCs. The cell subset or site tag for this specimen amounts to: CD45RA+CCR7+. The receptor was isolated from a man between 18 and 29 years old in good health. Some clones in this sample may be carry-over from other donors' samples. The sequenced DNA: TGTGCCAGCAGCTTAGAAGGCCAGGGGGCTAACTATGGCTACACCTTC. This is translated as CASSLEGQGANYGYTF.